These T cell receptor beta chains were read from a single sample in a study of T cells in Graves' hyperthyroidism and ophthalmopathy. TCRdb re-derived calls from the multiplex PCR reads in MiXCR, one entry per CDR3 protein. The repertoire holds about 500,000 distinct CDR3 sequences, with 15% to 20% as singletons. Sample: blood. The receptors were sampled from a young woman with Graves' ophthalmopathy. CDR3s include the opening cysteine and the closing phenylalanine or tryptophan. D genes are given only for firm matches. A clone size is listed for some rows: how often the clone was seen (once, few, many), or a class if it is expanded.

j_call clone_size v_call d_call cdr3_aa cdr3_nt
TRBJ2-7 many TRBV7-8 TRBD2 CAGSLAGRDYEQYF TGTGCCGGCAGCTTAGCAGGGAGGGACTACGAGCAGTACTTC
TRBJ2-6 few TRBV5-8 TRBD2 CASSQSGTSSGANVLTF TGTGCCAGCAGCCAAAGCGGGACTTCTTCTGGGGCCAACGTCCTGACTTTC
TRBJ1-5 many TRBV9 . CASSATGSQPQHF TGTGCCAGCAGCGCTACAGGGAGTCAGCCCCAGCATTTT
TRBJ2-3 few TRBV5-1 TRBD1 CASSLSRGPDTQYF TGCGCCAGCAGCTTATCTAGGGGGCCAGATACGCAGTATTTT
TRBJ2-1 few TRBV10-3 TRBD2 CAISNRGENNNEQFF TGTGCCATCAGCAACCGGGGGGAGAACAACAATGAGCAGTTCTTC
TRBJ1-5 few TRBV30 . CAWGTGRGQPQHF TGTGCCTGGGGGACGGGTCGAGGACAGCCCCAGCATTTT
TRBJ2-1 many TRBV4-2 . CASSQEWSGGNEQFF TGTGCCAGCAGCCAAGAATGGAGCGGTGGCAATGAGCAGTTCTTC
TRBJ1-3 . TRBV6-6 . CASSYDVDTSGNTIYF TGTGCCAGCAGTTACGATGTCGACACCTCTGGAAACACCATATATTTT
TRBJ1-6 . TRBV20-1 . CSARAGQGYNSPPHF TGCAGTGCTAGGGCGGGCCAAGGATATAATTCACCCCCCCACTTT
TRBJ2-1 . TRBV18 TRBD1 CASSPKTGGEILFF TGTGCCAGCTCACCAAAGACAGGGGGCGAGATCCTGTTCTTC
TRBJ1-2 few TRBV25-1 . CASSESRGYTF TGTGCCAGCAGTGAATCTCGTGGCTACACCTTC
TRBJ1-1 . TRBV28 . CASSPSGNNGVPYETEAFF TGTGCCAGCAGCCCCAGCGGAAATAACGGGGTACCATATGAGACTGAAGCTTTCTTT
TRBJ2-3 . TRBV20-1 . CSQSQGGGADTQYF TGCAGCCAATCGCAGGGGGGGGGGGCAGATACGCAGTATTTT
TRBJ2-2 few TRBV6-1 . CASSGAGAGELFF TGTGCCAGCTCCGGGGCTGGGGCCGGGGAGCTGTTTTTT
TRBJ2-7 . TRBV20-1 TRBD1 CSVPGQAYEQYF TGCAGTGTCCCTGGACAGGCCTACGAGCAGTACTTC
TRBJ1-5 many TRBV28 . CASSLHSGLKPQHF TGTGCCAGCAGTTTACATTCAGGGCTAAAGCCCCAGCATTTT
TRBJ2-7 few TRBV5-1 . CASSPDIGTREQYF TGCGCCAGCAGCCCCGACATAGGCACGAGGGAGCAGTACTTC
TRBJ2-3 few TRBV11-2 . CASSLSVETDTQYF TGTGCCAGCAGCTTATCGGTGGAAACAGATACGCAGTATTTT
TRBJ1-1 many TRBV6-2/TRBV6-3 TRBD1 CASSYSPGGLNTEAFF TGTGCCAGCAGTTACTCGCCAGGGGGCCTGAACACTGAAGCTTTCTTT
TRBJ1-1 many TRBV11-1 . CASSSDGGGTEAFF TGTGCCAGCAGCTCGGACGGAGGTGGCACTGAAGCTTTCTTT